The present T cell receptor (beta chain) was sequenced within a study of cytomegalovirus exposure and HLA in healthy donors. V shed 4 bases and J shed 1 base, with 11 bases lying between them. From germline, CDR1 is PRHDT and CDR2 FYEKMQ (reference sequence). This CDR3 spans 14 amino acids. Study-level findings and limits: The investigators catalogued some 150 TCR beta chains as cytomegalovirus-associated.

Primers included in the PCR were 60 Vbeta and 13 Jbeta primers. Profiled with immunoSEQ multiplex PCR; TCRdb holds only in-frame clones, not every one. The sample lists over 110,000 clones; 82% were seen once. Remarks on this clone: Its antigen is not identified.

The V and J genes are TRBV13 and TRBJ2-7; a possible D gene is TRBD2 (6 bases). Sequenced: PBMCs. The sequence was collected from a male donor in good health and CMV-seronegative. The CDR3 region is CASSSGGRSYEQYF. The CDR3 coding sequence is TGTGCCAGCAGCTCTGGAGGGAGGTCCTACGAGCAGTACTTC. Combining the CDR3 with reference TRBV13 and TRBJ2-7 gives the whole variable domain AAGVIQSPRHLIKEKRETATLKCYPIPRHDTVYWYQQGPGQDPQFLISFYEKMQSDKGSIPDRFSAQQFSDYHSELNMSSLELGDSALYFCASSSGGRSYEQYFGPGTRLTVT.